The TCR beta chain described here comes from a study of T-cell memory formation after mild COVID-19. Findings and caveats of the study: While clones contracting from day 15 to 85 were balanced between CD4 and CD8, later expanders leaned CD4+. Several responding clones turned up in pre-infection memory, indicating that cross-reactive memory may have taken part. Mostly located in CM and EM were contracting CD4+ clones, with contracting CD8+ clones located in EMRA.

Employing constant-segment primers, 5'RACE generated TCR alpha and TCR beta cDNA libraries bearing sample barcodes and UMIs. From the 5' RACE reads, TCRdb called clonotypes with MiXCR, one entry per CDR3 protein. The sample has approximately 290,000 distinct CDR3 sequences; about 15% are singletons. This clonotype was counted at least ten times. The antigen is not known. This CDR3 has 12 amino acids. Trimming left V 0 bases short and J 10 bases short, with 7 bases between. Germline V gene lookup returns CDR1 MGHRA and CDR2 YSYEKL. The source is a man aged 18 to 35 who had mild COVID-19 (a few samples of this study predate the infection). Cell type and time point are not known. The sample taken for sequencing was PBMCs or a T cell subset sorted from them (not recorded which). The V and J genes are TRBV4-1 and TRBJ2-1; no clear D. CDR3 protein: CASSQDQGEQFF. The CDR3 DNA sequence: TGCGCCAGCAGCCAAGATCAAGGGGAGCAGTTCTTC.